A selection of T cell receptor beta chains follows, all from one sample in a study of cytomegalovirus exposure and HLA in healthy donors. Libraries were prepared by immunoSEQ multiplex PCR; TCRdb keeps only in-frame clonotypes and omits some of them. Of approximately 110,000 clones in the sample, roughly 71% are singletons; the top ten hold approximately 11%. The material sequenced was PBMCs. The receptors originated from a man aged 40-55 years in good health and CMV-seropositive. Both conserved end residues are part of each CDR3. The D gene is left open where the match is weak. A clone size is listed for some rows: how often the clone was seen (once, few, many), or a class if it is expanded.

D	V	size	length	J	CDR3	DNA
-	TRBV7-9	-	15	TRBJ2-5	CASSFGDMGVGTQYF	TGTGCCAGCAGCTTCGGGGATATGGGCGTCGGGACCCAGTACTTC
-	TRBV18	-	16	TRBJ1-3	CASSPTLGASGNTIYF	TGTGCCAGCTCACCCACTCTCGGAGCCTCCGGAAACACCATATATTTT
-	TRBV30	-	13	TRBJ1-5	CAWSQGSYQPQHF	TGTGCCTGGAGCCAGGGTAGCTATCAGCCCCAGCATTTT
-	TRBV2	-	13	TRBJ2-7	CASRVGDSGSQYF	TGTGCCAGCAGGGTTGGAGACTCAGGGTCCCAGTACTTC
TRBD2	TRBV7-2	-	15	TRBJ2-1	CASSLEASGSYEQFF	TGTGCCAGCAGCTTAGAGGCTAGCGGGAGTTATGAGCAGTTCTTC
-	TRBV5-1	-	15	TRBJ1-2	CASSLEVTGDYGYTF	TGCGCCAGCAGCTTGGAAGTAACAGGCGACTATGGCTACACCTTC
-	TRBV10-3	-	15	TRBJ2-3	CAISTQEGSTDTQYF	TGTGCCATCAGTACACAGGAGGGTTCGACAGATACGCAGTATTTT
-	TRBV4-1	-	14	TRBJ2-5	CASSQRGGQETQYF	TGCGCCAGCAGCCAACGTGGGGGGCAAGAGACCCAGTACTTC
TRBD2	TRBV4-2	-	15	TRBJ2-1	CASSQEEREFDEQFF	TGTGCCAGCAGCCAAGAGGAGCGGGAGTTCGATGAGCAGTTCTTC
TRBD1	TRBV4-1	-	15	TRBJ2-7	CASSQNPGQTYEQYF	TGCGCCAGCAGCCAGAACCCGGGACAGACCTACGAGCAGTACTTC
TRBD1	TRBV5-1	-	17	TRBJ2-5	CASSLAKKTGGGETQYF	TGCGCCAGCAGCTTGGCCAAGAAAACAGGGGGCGGGGAGACCCAGTACTTC
TRBD2	TRBV6-1	-	13	TRBJ2-7	CATQLAGGYEQYF	TGTGCCACCCAACTAGCGGGAGGGTACGAGCAGTACTTC
-	TRBV19	-	14	TRBJ2-2	CASSTTGNTGELFF	TGTGCCAGTAGTACGACAGGCAACACCGGGGAGCTGTTTTTT
TRBD2	TRBV7-8	-	15	TRBJ2-1	CASSSQASGRYEQFF	TGTGCCAGCAGCAGCCAAGCTAGCGGGAGATATGAGCAGTTCTTC
TRBD2	TRBV5-1	-	16	TRBJ2-1	CASSPGLAGSYNEQFF	TGCGCCAGCAGCCCGGGACTAGCGGGCTCCTACAATGAGCAGTTCTTC
-	TRBV14	many	14	TRBJ2-1	CASSQGLADDEQFF	TGTGCCAGCAGCCAAGGGCTAGCCGACGATGAGCAGTTCTTC
-	TRBV11-2	-	16	TRBJ2-1	CASSLEVHGRGNEQFF	TGTGCCAGCAGCTTAGAGGTCCACGGCAGGGGTAATGAGCAGTTCTTC